This passage covers 28 T cell receptor beta chains from one sample sequenced in a study of T-cell reconstitution after alpha-beta-depleted transplantation in children listed by TCRdb under 2016. Receptors were amplified or captured by PCR. Sequencing used an Illumina HiSeq 2500. TCR libraries were prepared with molecular barcoding, using unique molecular identifiers to normalize TCRbeta repertoire quantification. TCRdb reran the public reads through fastp at Q25 and MiXCR, keeping productive beta chains. Each CDR3 protein appears once, grouped with its most common genes and DNA. The sample table lists hundreds of thousands of distinct CDR3 sequences, over 25% of them with a count of one. Of the sample, 2% to 3% falls within the top ten clones. Sequenced here: PBMCs from the stem cell graft donor, sampled from the stem cell graft. These receptors were obtained from a human donor who donated a stem cell graft to a child with aplastic anemia.

Only a few counts were recorded for this clonotype. V gene TRBV3-1 combines with J gene TRBJ2-2, with a possible D match to TRBD1 (6 bases). This CDR3 is built from 16 residues. Trimming removed 4 bases from V and 5 bases from J, with 17 bases in between. Germline CDR1 is LGHDT and CDR2 is YNNKEL (reference sequence). The CDR3 bases are TGTGCCAGCAGCCTACGGCCCAGGGGAGTAACCGGGGAGCTGTTTTTT. Protein sequence: CASSLRPRGVTGELFF.

This rearrangement joins TRBV14 to TRBJ2-7, with unresolved D. Trimming took off 1 base at V and 5 bases at J, with 9 bases between the two ends. Germline CDR1 SGHDN, CDR2 FVKESK. This CDR3 region has 13 residues. The CDR3 bases are TGTGCCAGCAGCCAAGGGGTCGTTAACGAGCAGTACTTC. It encodes CASSQGVVNEQYF.

The chain has TRBV6-2 or TRBV6-3 and TRBJ1-1; D not certain. From germline, CDR1 is MNHEY and CDR2 SVGEGT. The CDR3 runs to 15 residues. The V gene lost 0 bases and the J gene lost 3 bases, with 11 bases spanning the gap. The CDR3 nucleotides are TGTGCCAGCAGTTACTCGGACGGACCCTACACTGAAGCTTTCTTT. This codes for CASSYSDGPYTEAFF.

The chain is built from TRBV20-1 and TRBJ1-5; TRBD1 is a possible D gene (5 bases). The CDR3 sequence is 13 residues long. The germline V gene encodes CDR1 DFQATT and CDR2 SNEGSKA (reference sequence). The germline V and J ends were trimmed by 8 bases and 7 bases, with 18 bases remaining between them. CDR3 residues: CSSTAMGGQPQHF. CDR3 DNA sequence: TGCAGTTCAACAGCTATGGGGGGGCAGCCCCAGCATTTT.

The J gene is TRBJ1-5, the V gene TRBV5-1; a possible D gene is TRBD1 (6 bases). V lost 4 bases to trimming and J lost 4 bases, with 9 bases between them. The CDR3 is 13 amino acids. Germline CDR1 SGHRS, CDR2 YFSETQ. The DNA of the CDR3 is TGCGCCAGCAGCAAGGACAGTAATCAGCCCCAGCATTTT. It codes for CASSKDSNQPQHF. Full variable domain (missing parts from reference TRBV5-1 and TRBJ1-5): KAGVTQTPRYLIKTRGQQVTLSCSPISGHRSVSWYQQTPGQGLQFLFEYFSETQRNKGNFPGRFSGRQFSNSRSEMNVSTLELGDSALYLCASSKDSNQPQHFGDGTRLSIL.

This chain uses TRBV30 with TRBJ1-1; D unclear. Germline V gene data show CDR1 as GTSNPN and CDR2 as SVGIG (reference sequence). The CDR3 consists of 15 residues. V lost 0 bases to trimming and J lost 1 base, with 12 bases between them. The CDR3 DNA follows: TGTGCCTGGAGTGTACCGGGCCTTCGGAACACTGAAGCTTTCTTT. This gives the protein CAWSVPGLRNTEAFF. The full variable domain, its missing parts supplied by reference TRBV30 and TRBJ1-1, is SQTIHQWPATLVQPVGSPLSLECTVEGTSNPNLYWYRQAAGRGLQLLFYSVGIGQISSEVPQNLSASRPQDRQFILSSKKLLLSDSGFYLCAWSVPGLRNTEAFFGQGTRLTVV.

There are a few counts of this clonotype. The rearrangement joins TRBV29-1 to TRBJ2-3; 9 bases are a match to TRBD1. CDR1 and CDR2 from the germline V gene are SQVTM and ANQGSEA. Germline trimming cut 4 bases from V and 2 bases from J; bases unmatched to any gene: 4. The CDR3 spans 14 residues. The CDR3 coding sequence is TGCAGCGTTGCGGGACAGGGTCTCACAGATACGCAGTATTTT. The encoded protein is CSVAGQGLTDTQYF.

The rearrangement joins TRBV18 to TRBJ2-3; D possibly matches TRBD1 or TRBD2 (5 bases each). The CDR3 loop spans 16 amino acids. Deletions cut 4 bases from V and 4 bases from J, with 18 bases between. Germline lookup yields CDR1 KGHSH and CDR2 LQKENI. The CDR3 is CASSLPGPVGADTQYF. CDR3 bases: TGTGCCAGCTCACTGCCGGGGCCCGTTGGGGCAGATACGCAGTATTTT.

This clonotype turned up a few times. The rearrangement uses TRBV7-9 and TRBJ1-1; a weak D match, TRBD1 (5 bases). CDR1 is SEHNR and CDR2 is FQNEAQ in the germline V gene (reference sequence). The V end was cut by 6 bases, the J end by 3 bases, with 14 bases between. The CDR3 is 14 amino acids. This CDR3 is CASRDVGDDTEAFF. CDR3 nucleotide sequence: TGTGCCAGCAGGGACGTGGGGGATGACACTGAAGCTTTCTTT.

The J gene is TRBJ1-2, the V gene TRBV7-2, with a weak D call TRBD1 (5 bases). The ends were cut back, 5 bases at V and 6 bases at J, with 13 bases in the middle. This CDR3 region has 13 residues. Germline lookup yields CDR1 SGHTA and CDR2 FQGNSA. The CDR3 sequence: CASSRGAVDGYTF. The CDR3 coding sequence is TGTGCCAGCAGCCGAGGGGCAGTGGATGGCTACACCTTC.

This clonotype was picked up a small number of times. This chain uses TRBV29-1 with TRBJ2-1, with D unresolved. Germline CDR1 reads SQVTM; CDR2 reads ANQGSEA. The V gene lost 0 bases and the J gene lost 0 bases, with 6 bases spanning the gap. The CDR3 extends over 14 amino acids. DNA of the CDR3: TGCAGCGTTGAAGATGATAGCTCCTACAATGAGCAGTTCTTC. Amino acids: CSVEDDSSYNEQFF.

This clonotype was seen a few times. The chain is built from TRBV25-1 and TRBJ1-1; 8 bases match TRBD1. The CDR3 runs to 15 residues. CDR1 and CDR2 (germline): MGHDK, SYGVNS. V shed 4 bases and J 2 bases; nucleotides not matched to a gene: 6. The chain's CDR3 is CASSAPGGLNTEAFF. The CDR3, as DNA: TGTGCCAGCAGTGCCCCAGGGGGCCTAAACACTGAAGCTTTCTTT. Variable domain in full (rest from reference TRBV25-1 and TRBJ1-1): EADIYQTPRYLVIGTGKKITLECSQTMGHDKMYWYQQDPGMELHLIHYSYGVNSTEKGDLSSESTVSRIRTEHFPLTLESARPSHTSQYLCASSAPGGLNTEAFFGQGTRLTVV.

The chain links TRBV5-4 to TRBJ2-7; tentatively, D is TRBD1 (5 bases). CDR3 length: 14 amino acids. Germline CDR1 reads SGHNT; CDR2 reads YYREEE (reference sequence). The V end lost 0 bases, the J end lost 2 bases, and 9 bases lay between the germline ends. CDR3 DNA: TGTGCCAGCAGCTTGGGACAGCCTCCCTACGAGCAGTACTTC. Protein: CASSLGQPPYEQYF. Variable domain in full (rest from reference TRBV5-4 and TRBJ2-7): ETGVTQSPTHLIKTRGQQVTLRCSSQSGHNTVSWYQQALGQGPQFIFQYYREEENGRGNFPPRFSGLQFPNYSSELNVNALELDDSALYLCASSLGQPPYEQYFGPGTRLTVT.

This clonotype was seen repeatedly, ten times or more. This chain joins TRBV7-2 and TRBJ2-5; D uncertain. The CDR3 loop spans 14 amino acids. Between the trimmed V and J ends, which lost 1 base and 5 bases, there was a span of 11 bases. Germline values: CDR1 SGHTA, CDR2 FQGNSA. The CDR3 here is CASSLVPAGETQYF. The CDR3 DNA is TGTGCCAGCAGCTTAGTCCCGGCCGGGGAGACCCAGTACTTC. The complete variable domain, with remaining parts taken from reference TRBV7-2 and TRBJ2-5, reads GAGVSQSPSNKVTEKGKDVELRCDPISGHTALYWYRQSLGQGLEFLIYFQGNSAPDKSGLPSDRFSAERTGGSVSTLTIQRTQQEDSAVYLCASSLVPAGETQYFGPGTRLLVL.

This clonotype was picked up a small number of times. This chain connects TRBV29-1 to TRBJ1-1; D gene ambiguous. Germline lookup yields CDR1 SQVTM and CDR2 ANQGSEA. The CDR3 runs 11 residues. Trimming removed 6 bases from V and 4 bases from J, with 9 bases in between. CDR3 loop: CSVTRGTEAFF. DNA for the CDR3: TGCAGCGTAACACGGGGCACTGAAGCTTTCTTT.

The rearrangement uses TRBV20-1 and TRBJ2-3, with TRBD2 matching 7 bases. J gave up 5 bases and V 6 bases, and 5 bases lay outside the gene matches. The CDR3 has 12 residues. Germline lookup yields CDR1 DFQATT and CDR2 SNEGSKA (reference sequence). CDR3 sequence: CSAPRGVDTQYF. CDR3 coding DNA: TGCAGTGCACCCCGGGGGGTAGATACGCAGTATTTT.

The chain has TRBV7-2 and TRBJ2-1; tentative D call: TRBD2 (6 bases). Between the trimmed V and J ends, which lost 2 bases and 7 bases, there was a span of 9 bases. Germline CDR1 is SGHTA and CDR2 is FQGNSA. The CDR3 extends over 13 amino acids. This CDR3 reads CASSLSGGNEQFF. CDR3 coding DNA: TGTGCCAGCAGCTTAAGCGGAGGGAATGAGCAGTTCTTC.

This clonotype appeared a few times. V gene TRBV29-1 combines with J gene TRBJ2-7, with 7 nucleotides matching TRBD1. CDR1 is SQVTM, CDR2 ANQGSEA, per germline. This CDR3 has 13 residues. Trimming cost V 7 bases and J 3 bases; bases outside gene matches: 9. CDR3 region: CSALQGPFYEQYF. The DNA of the CDR3 is TGCAGCGCCCTACAGGGGCCGTTCTACGAGCAGTACTTC.

This clonotype was seen many times. At one end, the junction sequence differs from germline, possibly due to a read error. V gene TRBV5-1 combines with J gene TRBJ1-1; TRBD1 might be the D (5 bases). The germline V gene encodes CDR1 SGHRS and CDR2 YFSETQ. This CDR3 spans 13 amino acids. The CDR3 reads CASSFQGNTEAFF. As DNA, the CDR3 is TGTGCCAGCAGTTTTCAGGGGAACACTGAAGCTTTCTTT.

This chain joins TRBV15 and TRBJ2-1; D gene unclear. Germline V gene data show CDR1 as LNHNV and CDR2 as YYDKDF (reference sequence). This CDR3 has 15 amino acids. The V end was cut by 1 base, the J end by 1 base, with 8 bases between. CDR3 nucleotide sequence: TGTGCCACCAGCAGAGTTCTGGGGTCCTACAATGAGCAGTTCTTC. The encoded protein is CATSRVLGSYNEQFF.

This chain joins TRBV24-1 and TRBJ2-3, with TRBD1 matching 7 bases. CDR3 length equals 17 residues. Germline CDR1 reads KGHDR; CDR2 reads SFDVKD. V was pared by 4 bases and J by 0 bases, with 9 bases of the junction left unmatched. CDR3 sequence reads: CATSEDPGTESTDTQYF. In nucleotides, the CDR3 is TGTGCCACCAGTGAAGATCCAGGGACAGAGAGCACAGATACGCAGTATTTT.

V gene TRBV12-3 or TRBV12-4 combines with J gene TRBJ1-2, with 7 bases matching TRBD1. After removal of 5 bases from V and 5 bases from J, the junction contained 11 bases not matched to a gene. The CDR3 length is 15 residues. CDR3 in DNA: TGTGCCAGCAGTGCCCCCGCGACAGGGACATATGGCTACACCTTC. This sequence encodes CASSAPATGTYGYTF.

V is TRBV14 and J is TRBJ1-1, with D perhaps TRBD1 (6 bases). Looked up from germline, CDR1 is SGHDN and CDR2 is FVKESK. The CDR3 totals 16 residues. The V and J ends lost 4 bases and 4 bases respectively, with 19 bases between them. In DNA, the CDR3 is TGTGCCAGCAGCCTTTTGACAGGACATAGCGGCACTGAAGCTTTCTTT. It specifies CASSLLTGHSGTEAFF. Full variable domain (remainder filled in from reference TRBV14 and TRBJ1-1): EAGVTQFPSHSVIEKGQTVTLRCDPISGHDNLYWYRRVMGKEIKFLLHFVKESKQDESGMPNNRFLAERTGGTYSTLKVQPAELEDSGVYFCASSLLTGHSGTEAFFGQGTRLTVV.

The chain combines TRBV3-1 with TRBJ1-2; D unclear. Trimming left V 1 base short and J 3 bases short, with 9 bases between. This CDR3 is built from 14 residues. The germline CDR1 and CDR2 sequences are LGHDT and YNNKEL (reference sequence). CDR3 protein: CASSQVVPYYGYTF. Here the CDR3 DNA reads TGTGCCAGCAGCCAAGTGGTTCCTTACTATGGCTACACCTTC.

This chain connects TRBV20-1 to TRBJ2-1, with 11 nucleotides matching TRBD2. J was trimmed by 1 base and V by 0 bases; bases with no gene match: 5. CDR3 length equals 17 residues. Germline V lookup: CDR1 DFQATT, CDR2 SNEGSKA (reference sequence). The CDR3 loop is CSARDLIAGGSYNEQFF. CDR3 nucleotides: TGCAGTGCTAGAGATCTGATAGCGGGAGGGTCCTACAATGAGCAGTTCTTC.

This sequence joins TRBV25-1 and TRBJ2-7; 9 bases are shared with TRBD1. In germline, CDR1 is MGHDK, CDR2 SYGVNS. CDR3 length equals 15 residues. The ends lost 6 bases at V and 3 bases at J; junction bases unmatched: 9. Written as DNA, the CDR3 is TGTGCCAGCAGGACGAGGACAGGGGTTGGCTACGAGCAGTACTTC. It translates to CASRTRTGVGYEQYF.

This clonotype was observed a handful of times. This chain joins TRBV6-5 and TRBJ2-1; D call uncertain. The V gene lost 6 bases and the J gene lost 11 bases, with 14 bases spanning the gap. Germline assignment: CDR1 MNHEY and CDR2 SVGAGI. The CDR3 loop spans 12 amino acids. The CDR3 bases are TGTGCCAGCAGCCCCGACTCCAACAAGCAGTTCTTC. It specifies CASSPDSNKQFF.

The gene calls are TRBV28 and TRBJ2-1; 7 nucleotides agree with TRBD1. Per the germline V gene, CDR1 is MDHEN and CDR2 is SYDVKM. After removal of 4 bases from V and 2 bases from J, the junction contained 5 bases not matched to a gene. This CDR3 has 15 amino acids. The CDR3 region is CASSSRDSPYNEQFF. CDR3 bases: TGTGCCAGCAGTTCCCGGGACAGCCCCTACAATGAGCAGTTCTTC. Filled out from reference TRBV28 and TRBJ2-1, the complete variable domain reads DVKVTQSSRYLVKRTGEKVFLECVQDMDHENMFWYRQDPGLGLRLIYFSYDVKMKEKGDIPEGYSVSREKKERFSLILESASTNQTSMYLCASSSRDSPYNEQFFGPGTRLTVL.